Reported below is one T cell receptor (beta chain). CD45RO negativity and positive selection for CCR7 defined naive CD8 cells, a population that excluded terminally differentiated effector memory CD45RA+ cells. The method was immunoSEQ multiplex PCR; TCRdb's version includes in-frame clones alone and lacks a portion of them. This table holds roughly 2,000,000 clones, around 93% found once. The V gene end was trimmed by 4 bases and the J gene end by 4 bases; junction bases not matched to a gene: 10. Germline values: CDR1 SGDLS, CDR2 YYNGEE. CDR3 length equals 18 residues. The sample is drawn from a study of shared clonotypes between healthy human individuals. Study context: The study enrolled a couple of women and a few men aged 18 to 49.

This TCR derives from a man between 18 and 29 years old in good health. Some clones in this sample may be carry-over from other donors' samples. The sample comprised naive CD8+ T cells from PBMCs. The gene calls are TRBV9 and TRBJ2-1; TRBD2 agrees at 14 bases. CDR3 bases: TGTGCCAGCAGCTCGAGGACTAGCGGGAGGCGCTTGTACAATGAGCAGTTCTTC. Translation: CASSSRTSGRRLYNEQFF. The full variable domain, rest sourced from reference TRBV9 and TRBJ2-1, is DSGVTQTPKHLITATGQRVTLRCSPRSGDLSVYWYQQSLDQGLQFLIQYYNGEERAKGNILERFSAQQFPDLHSELNLSSLELGDSALYFCASSSRTSGRRLYNEQFFGPGTRLTVL.